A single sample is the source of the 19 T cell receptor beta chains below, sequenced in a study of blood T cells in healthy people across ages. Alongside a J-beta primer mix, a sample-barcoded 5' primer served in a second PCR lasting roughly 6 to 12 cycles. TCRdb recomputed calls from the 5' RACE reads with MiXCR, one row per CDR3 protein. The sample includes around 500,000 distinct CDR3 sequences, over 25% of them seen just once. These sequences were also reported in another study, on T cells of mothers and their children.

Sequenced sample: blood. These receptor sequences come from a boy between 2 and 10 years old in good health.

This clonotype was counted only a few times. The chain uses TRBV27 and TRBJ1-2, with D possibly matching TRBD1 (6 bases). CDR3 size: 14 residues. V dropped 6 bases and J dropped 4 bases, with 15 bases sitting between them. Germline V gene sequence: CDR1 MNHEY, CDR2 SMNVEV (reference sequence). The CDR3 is CASRGTMGAYGYTF. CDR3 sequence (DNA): TGTGCCAGCAGGGGAACGATGGGGGCCTATGGCTACACCTTC.

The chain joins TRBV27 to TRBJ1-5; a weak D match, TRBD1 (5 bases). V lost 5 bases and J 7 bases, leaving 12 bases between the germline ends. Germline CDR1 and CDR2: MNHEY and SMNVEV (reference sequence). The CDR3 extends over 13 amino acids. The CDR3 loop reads CASSPRGGQPQHF. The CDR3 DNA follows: TGTGCCAGCAGTCCGAGGGGCGGGCAGCCCCAGCATTTT.

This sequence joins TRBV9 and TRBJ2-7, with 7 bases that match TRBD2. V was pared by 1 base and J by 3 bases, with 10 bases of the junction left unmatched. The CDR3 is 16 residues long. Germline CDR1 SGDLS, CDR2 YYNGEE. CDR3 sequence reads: CASSVNIGEGNYEQYF. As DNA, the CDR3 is TGTGCCAGCAGCGTAAACATAGGGGAGGGGAACTACGAGCAGTACTTC.

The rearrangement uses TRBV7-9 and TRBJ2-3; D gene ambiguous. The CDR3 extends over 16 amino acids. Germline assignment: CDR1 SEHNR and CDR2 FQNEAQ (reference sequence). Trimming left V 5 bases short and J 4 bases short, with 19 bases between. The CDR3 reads CASSPYVAVSSDTQYF. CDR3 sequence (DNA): TGTGCCAGCAGCCCATATGTGGCAGTTTCTTCAGATACGCAGTATTTT. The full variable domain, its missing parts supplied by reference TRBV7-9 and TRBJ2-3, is DTGVSQNPRHKITKRGQNVTFRCDPISEHNRLYWYRQTLGQGPEFLTYFQNEAQLEKSRLLSDRFSAERPKGSFSTLEIQRTEQGDSAMYLCASSPYVAVSSDTQYFGPGTRLTVL.

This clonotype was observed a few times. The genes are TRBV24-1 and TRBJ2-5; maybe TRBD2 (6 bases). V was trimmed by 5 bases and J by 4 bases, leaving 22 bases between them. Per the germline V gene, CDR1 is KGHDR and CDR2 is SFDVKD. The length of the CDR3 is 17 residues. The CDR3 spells CATSAGGGGKVRETQYF. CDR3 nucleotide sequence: TGTGCCACCAGTGCCGGTGGAGGAGGGAAGGTTCGAGAGACCCAGTACTTC.

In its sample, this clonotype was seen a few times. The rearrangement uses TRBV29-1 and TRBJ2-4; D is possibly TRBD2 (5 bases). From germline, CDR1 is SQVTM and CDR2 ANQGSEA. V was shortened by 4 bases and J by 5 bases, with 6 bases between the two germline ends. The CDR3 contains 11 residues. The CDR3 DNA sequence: TGCAGCGTTGCGCGGGAAAACATTCAGTACTTC. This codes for CSVARENIQYF.

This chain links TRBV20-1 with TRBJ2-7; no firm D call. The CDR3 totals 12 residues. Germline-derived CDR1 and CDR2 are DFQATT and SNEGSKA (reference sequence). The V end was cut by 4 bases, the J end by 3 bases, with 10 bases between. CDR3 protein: CSANGRNYEQYF. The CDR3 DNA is TGCAGTGCTAATGGCAGAAACTACGAGCAGTACTTC.

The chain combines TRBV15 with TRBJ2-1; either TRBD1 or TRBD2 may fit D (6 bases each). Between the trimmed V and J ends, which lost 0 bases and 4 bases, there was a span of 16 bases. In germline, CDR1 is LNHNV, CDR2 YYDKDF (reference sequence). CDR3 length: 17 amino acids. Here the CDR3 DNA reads TGTGCCACCAGCAGAGATCGGGGTGGAGGGACATACAATGAGCAGTTCTTC. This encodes CATSRDRGGGTYNEQFF. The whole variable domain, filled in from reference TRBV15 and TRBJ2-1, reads DAMVIQNPRYQVTQFGKPVTLSCSQTLNHNVMYWYQQKSSQAPKLLFHYYDKDFNNEADTPDNFQSRRPNTSFCFLDIRSPGLGDTAMYLCATSRDRGGGTYNEQFFGPGTRLTVL.

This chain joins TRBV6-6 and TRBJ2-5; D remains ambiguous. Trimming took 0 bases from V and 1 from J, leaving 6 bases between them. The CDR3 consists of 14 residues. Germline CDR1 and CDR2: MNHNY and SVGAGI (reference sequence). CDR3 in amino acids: CASSYSSRQETQYF. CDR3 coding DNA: TGTGCCAGCAGTTACTCGAGCCGCCAAGAGACCCAGTACTTC.

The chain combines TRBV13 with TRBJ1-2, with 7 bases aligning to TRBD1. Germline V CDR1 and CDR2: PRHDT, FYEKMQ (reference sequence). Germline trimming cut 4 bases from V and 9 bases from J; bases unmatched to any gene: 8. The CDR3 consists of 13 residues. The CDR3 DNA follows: TGTGCCAGCAGCTCGGGACAGAGGCGTAGCTACACCTTC. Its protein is CASSSGQRRSYTF.

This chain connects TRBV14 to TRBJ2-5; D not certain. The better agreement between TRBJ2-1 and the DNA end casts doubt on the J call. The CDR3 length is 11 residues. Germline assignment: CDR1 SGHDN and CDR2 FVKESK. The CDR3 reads CASSQAGIQFF. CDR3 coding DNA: TGTGCCAGCAGCCAGGCAGGTATACAGTTCTTC.

The CDR3 coding sequence is TGTGCCAGCAGCTTAGATCATAGCGGGGGGGGCACAGATACGCAGTATTTT. As protein: CASSLDHSGGGTDTQYF. The chain combines TRBV11-2 with TRBJ2-3; TRBD2 agrees at 11 bases. Germline V gives CDR1 SGHAT, CDR2 FQNNGV. CDR3 size: 17 residues. The V gene end was trimmed by 0 bases and the J gene end by 1 base; junction bases not matched to a gene: 3.

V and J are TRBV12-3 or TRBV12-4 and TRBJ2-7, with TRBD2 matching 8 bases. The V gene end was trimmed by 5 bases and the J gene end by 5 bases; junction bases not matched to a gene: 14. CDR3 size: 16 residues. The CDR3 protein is CASSPFPLAAGDEQYF. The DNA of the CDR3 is TGTGCCAGCAGTCCCTTTCCACTAGCGGCTGGTGACGAGCAGTACTTC.

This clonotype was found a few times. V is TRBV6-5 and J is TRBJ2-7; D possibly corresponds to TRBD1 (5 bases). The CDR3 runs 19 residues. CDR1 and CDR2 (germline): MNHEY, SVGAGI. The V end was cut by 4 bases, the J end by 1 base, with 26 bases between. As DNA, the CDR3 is TGTGCCAGCAGTTTAGGGGAACCCGGCTATAAGGTTTTTTCCTACGAGCAGTACTTC. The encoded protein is CASSLGEPGYKVFSYEQYF.

CDR3 coding DNA: TGTGCCAGCACCGTTGGCAGATCAGAGACCCAGTACTTC. Encoded protein: CASTVGRSETQYF. This chain connects TRBV12-3 or TRBV12-4 to TRBJ2-5; no definite D call. This CDR3 comprises 13 residues. The ends were cut back, 7 bases at V and 4 bases at J, with 13 bases in the middle.

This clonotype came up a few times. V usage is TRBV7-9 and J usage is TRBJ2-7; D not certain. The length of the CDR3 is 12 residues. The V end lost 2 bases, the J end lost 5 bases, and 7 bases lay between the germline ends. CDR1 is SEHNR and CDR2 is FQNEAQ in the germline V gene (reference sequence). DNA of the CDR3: TGTGCCAGCAGCTTAACCCGGGACGAGCAGTACTTC. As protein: CASSLTRDEQYF.

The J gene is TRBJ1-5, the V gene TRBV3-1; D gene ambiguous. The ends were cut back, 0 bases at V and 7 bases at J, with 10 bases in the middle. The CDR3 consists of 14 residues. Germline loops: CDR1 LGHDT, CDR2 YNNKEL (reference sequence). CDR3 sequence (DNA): TGTGCCAGCAGCCAAGAGAGTGGTACGCAGCCCCAGCATTTT. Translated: CASSQESGTQPQHF.

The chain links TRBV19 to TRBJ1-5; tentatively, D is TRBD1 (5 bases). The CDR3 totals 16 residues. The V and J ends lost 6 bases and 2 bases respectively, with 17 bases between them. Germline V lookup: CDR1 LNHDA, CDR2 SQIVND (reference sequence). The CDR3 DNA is TGTGCCAGTAGCCTGTCGGGCAGGGTGGGCAATCAGCCCCAGCATTTT. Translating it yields CASSLSGRVGNQPQHF.

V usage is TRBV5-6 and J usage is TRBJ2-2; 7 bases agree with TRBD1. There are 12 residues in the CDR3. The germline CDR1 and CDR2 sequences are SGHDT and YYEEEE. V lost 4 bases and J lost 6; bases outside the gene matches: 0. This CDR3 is CASSTGAGELFF. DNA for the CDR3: TGTGCCAGCAGCACAGGGGCCGGGGAGCTGTTTTTT.